The sequence of this TCR beta chain was determined in a study of regulatory T cells in long-lasting Graves disease (dated by TCRdb to the early 2020s). Study-level background: Patients with newly diagnosed Graves' disease had been on antithyroid drugs for under 3 months. Patients with persistent Graves' disease were compared with patients with newly diagnosed Graves' disease using TCR sequencing and RNA sequencing of peripheral blood. The study was registered as a clinical trial and conducted in China. A total of roughly 35 samples were covered by TCR sequencing, comprising some 13 persistent and about 20 newly diagnosed Graves' disease patients. Study-wide findings and limitations: Because the primary lesion, thyroid tissue, could not be accessed, the study looked at peripheral blood alone. The authors noted that the small sample size was a limitation that may lower accuracy. Compared with newly diagnosed patients, persistent Graves' disease patients had lower TCR Shannon entropy and fewer highly expanded clones, which suggests clonal expansion. TRBV28, TRBJ1-2 and TRBJ2-5 were preferentially used in persistent disease, while TRBV20-1 and TRBJ2-1 were favored in newly diagnosed disease. Persistent patients shared more public clonotypes among themselves (around 3,000) than newly diagnosed patients did (over 950). Only the TCR beta chain was sequenced and analyzed.

This clonotype came up many times. There is no known antigen for this receptor. One end of the junction is discordant with germline, which a read error may explain. The time point label corresponds to: newly diagnosed GD, antithyroid drugs for less than 3 months. For both TCR sequencing and RNA sequencing, RNA was extracted from PBMCs in TRIzol. Graves' disease was diagnosed according to American Thyroid Association guidelines. Patients were recruited from an endocrinology department in Xi'an, China. From each patient, about 9.7 milliliters of peripheral blood was collected into an EDTA anticoagulant tube. Ficoll Paque Plus density gradient separation was used to isolate PBMCs, and no further T cell sorting was performed. An Agilent 2100 Bioanalyzer and agarose gel were used to check RNA quality, and a NanoDrop 2000 was used to measure RNA concentration. CDR1 is given as SGHRS and CDR2 as YFSETQ, both from the germline V gene. Its CDR3 holds 14 amino acids, cysteine through phenylalanine. Only the CDR3 portion is preserved as DNA: 42 bases, with reading frame beginning at the first base.

Library prep was done by multiplex PCR. The listed sequencing device is Illumina HiSeq 4000. TCR beta libraries were built with iRepertoire HTBI primers and Arm-PCR amplification of CDR3 regions. Before sequencing, the PCR products went through gel purification. For the original study's pipeline: Gene usage analysis of CDR3 amino acid clonotypes relied on the approximately 60 TRBV and about 15 TRBJ segments identified across samples. COPE and FqMerger were used to merge the filtered high-quality paired reads into contigs. Contigs were aligned with BLAST to IMGT TRBV, TRBD and TRBJ reference genes, and CDR3 was defined per IMGT. Clonotypes above 0.1% frequency were classified as highly expanded clones. Shannon entropy was used to measure repertoire diversity, and the Gini coefficient was used to measure V-J evenness. A clonotype found in more than one individual was treated as public. TCRdb handled the public reads itself, with Q25 trimming in fastp and clone calling in MiXCR, and kept productive beta chains. Entries are consolidated by CDR3 protein sequence, retaining the most common genes and DNA. Clone size and V and J calls follow TCRdb, not the original study. Here the sample has over 450,000 distinct CDR3 sequences; 9.5% to 15% occur a single time. The ten largest clones take up more than 8% of the sample.

This sample also appeared in a second study, on T cells in Graves' hyperthyroidism and ophthalmopathy. That second report states: Stable Graves' hyperthyroidism was defined as no progression to ophthalmopathy during 18 months of follow-up. Hyperthyroidism patients were newly diagnosed, had a disease duration of under 2 months, and were aged 18 to 65 years. The study excluded patients with uncontrolled infections, other autoimmune diseases, pregnancy or lactation. Clinical symptoms, serum thyroxine and TRAb, thyroid ultrasound, and orbital computed tomography formed the basis for the diagnoses. For the first round of RT-PCR on the TCR CDR3, the HTBI primer set was used together with the Qiagen OneStep RT-PCR kit. Most expanded thyroid clonotypes (frequency above 0.001) were also detected in blood, suggesting blood repertoires may reflect thyroid immune responses. Ophthalmopathy was separated from stable hyperthyroidism by a 13 V-J signature model, with approximately 89% sensitivity and about 81% specificity obtained in cross-validation and 80%/75% obtained in testing. In validation, progression to ophthalmopathy was predicted by the model with around 70% sensitivity and approximately 78% specificity, a median of about 6 months before onset. TCR V-J signatures able to tell the groups apart were searched for in a discovery cohort of 95 or so patients, of whom around 42 had Graves' ophthalmopathy and 55 to 60 had stable Graves' hyperthyroidism. An independent validation cohort of 18 to 20 hyperthyroidism patients and 17 patients who later progressed to ophthalmopathy tested prospective prediction of ophthalmopathy. For training and testing, the 80 to 100 patients in the discovery cohort were randomly divided in a 7:3 ratio. In more than 5 Graves' hyperthyroidism patients, the study also compared T-cell repertoires from thyroid tissue with T-cell repertoires from blood. After sampling, hyperthyroidism patients received methimazole starting at 30 mg daily, and ophthalmopathy patients received high-dose intravenous methylprednisolone. The libraries were constructed in a second round of multiplex PCR and then size-selected and purified. Paired-end sequencing of the libraries was performed with 100 bp reads on an Illumina HiSeq2000. Raw data were processed with SOAPnuke, discarding reads with adapters, uncalled bases, mean Phred below 15, or no exact constant-primer or identifier match. High-quality paired reads were merged with COPE v1.2.5, and unique nucleotide sequences were defined as clonotypes. Clonotypes were aligned to IMGT TRBV, TRBD and TRBJ reference segments using MiTCR v1.1. Analysis was restricted to V-J combinations with a frequency above 0.0001, which covered about 99% of repertoires. The TCS score was defined as the ratio of F50 (clonal expansion) to E x V (chaos), calculated using BLOSUM62-based TCRdist between CDR3 peptides within each V-J. Welch's t-statistics and random forest reduced 500 to 650 V-J features to fewer than 15, which were used in a naive Bayes classifier (R e1071). Sample size was not statistically predetermined, and investigators were not blinded to group allocation. The paper describes TCR Vbeta CDR3 sequencing of 120 to 150 peripheral blood samples, made up of 43 ophthalmopathy patients, 70 to 80 hyperthyroidism patients and 17 progressor patients.

The sequence derives from a woman in her twenties or thirties with Graves disease. Donor details come from another sample of the same person, matched by shared clones. This receptor chain uses TRBV5-1 and TRBJ2-7; the D gene is possibly TRBD1, with 5 bases matching. Specimen: peripheral blood mononuclear cells (PBMCs), collected at new diagnosis, from a patient treated with antithyroid drugs. This receptor carries the CDR3 CASSLVQASYEQYF. The nucleotide sequence is TGTGCCAGCAGCTTAGTACAGGCCTCCTACGAGCAGTACTTC.